The next 29 T cell receptor beta chains were all read from a single sample in a study of diagnostic markers for celiac disease. TCRdb processed the reads again and assigns one entry to each CDR3 protein, with no DNA. This sample contains 7,000 to 8,000 distinct CDR3 sequences. The specimen sequenced was either unsorted cells or a sorted T cell fraction (not recorded which). The receptors were gathered from a human donor. This table probably holds off-target reads from a library built for another chain.

This clonotype is large by frequency. This chain joins TRBV5-1 and TRBJ1-1; TCRdb returns TRBD1, unconfirmable since there is no DNA. This CDR3 spans 14 amino acids. Germline loops: CDR1 SGHRS, CDR2 YFSETQ. The chain's CDR3 is CASSLVAAGTEAFF.

The chain employs TRBV5-4 and TRBJ2-1; TCRdb returns TRBD1, unconfirmable since there is no DNA. The CDR3 spans 16 residues. The germline V gene encodes CDR1 SGHNT and CDR2 YYREEE (reference sequence). CDR3 amino acids: CASSLPPTGGQDEQFF.

This chain links TRBV5-1 with TRBJ1-2; the TCRdb D gene call, TRBD1, has no DNA to confirm it. In germline, CDR1 is SGHRS, CDR2 YFSETQ. This CDR3 comprises 15 residues. The CDR3 loop is CASSPAGRTGKGYTF.

The chain couples TRBV28 to TRBJ2-1; TCRdb's D call of TRBD1 is untestable without DNA. This CDR3 has 14 residues. Germline CDR1 is MDHEN and CDR2 is SYDVKM. The CDR3: CASSPPVRANEQFF.

The CDR3 here is CASSLGRGEQFF. The J gene is TRBJ2-1, the V gene TRBV12-3 or TRBV12-4. The CDR3 loop spans 12 amino acids.

The chain combines TRBV27 with TRBJ2-4; absent DNA, TCRdb's TRBD1 call cannot be checked. The CDR3 is 15 residues long. In germline, CDR1 is MNHEY, CDR2 SMNVEV (reference sequence). CDR3: CASSLAGGARNIQYF.

This chain uses TRBV10-3 with TRBJ1-6; the D call of TRBD1 rests on TCRdb alone, since no DNA is present to check it. In germline, CDR1 is ENHRY, CDR2 SYGVKD. CDR3 size: 14 residues. The CDR3 region is CAISEPGQNSPLHF.

The chain is built from TRBV11-2 and TRBJ2-3; TCRdb designates TRBD2, a call that cannot be tested without DNA. Germline V gives CDR1 SGHAT, CDR2 FQNNGV. This CDR3 contains 15 residues. CDR3 region: CASSLIAGGPDTQYF.

The rearrangement joins TRBV30 to TRBJ2-5. The CDR3 totals 13 residues. CDR1 and CDR2 (germline): GTSNPN, SVGIG (reference sequence). The CDR3 sequence: CAWEGTVKETQYF.

This sequence joins TRBV11-2 and TRBJ2-3. This CDR3 contains 15 residues. The germline V gene has CDR1 SGHAT and CDR2 FQNNGV. CDR3 loop: CASSLFFQGTNTQYF. Variable domain in full (rest from reference TRBV11-2 and TRBJ2-3): EAGVAQSPRYKIIEKRQSVAFWCNPISGHATLYWYQQILGQGPKLLIQFQNNGVVDDSQLPKDRFSAERLKGVDSTLKIQPAKLEDSAVYLCASSLFFQGTNTQYFGPGTRLTVL.

This clonotype is classed as medium-sized by frequency. The rearrangement links TRBV7-2 to TRBJ2-5. The CDR3 runs 11 residues. Germline CDR1 SGHTA, CDR2 FQGNSA. CDR3 loop: CASSLVTTQYF.

The chain combines TRBV20-1 with TRBJ2-3; TCRdb's D call of TRBD2 is untestable without DNA. The CDR3 length is 16 residues. Germline V gene data show CDR1 as DFQATT and CDR2 as SNEGSKA (reference sequence). CDR3 sequence: CSAPPFTGGDTDTQYF.

The chain has TRBV20-1 and TRBJ2-7. Germline V gene lookup returns CDR1 DFQATT and CDR2 SNEGSKA (reference sequence). The CDR3 contains 15 residues. The CDR3 here is CSARDWGMGTYEQYF.

The CDR3 region is CASSSWTGGFSGANVLTF. The chain joins TRBV28 to TRBJ2-6; TCRdb gives TRBD1 as the D gene, but with no DNA this cannot be confirmed. Germline V gene sequence: CDR1 MDHEN, CDR2 SYDVKM. CDR3 size: 18 residues.

The chain couples TRBV5-1 to TRBJ1-3. Germline loops: CDR1 SGHRS, CDR2 YFSETQ. The CDR3 is 14 amino acids. Here the CDR3 reads CASSLTLSGNTIYF.

This rearrangement joins TRBV5-4 to TRBJ2-3. This CDR3 region has 14 residues. Germline V gives CDR1 SGHNT, CDR2 YYREEE (reference sequence). CDR3 region: CASSLAGSTDTQYF.

The V gene is TRBV5-6, the J gene TRBJ1-1; TCRdb proposes TRBD1, but this gene call is untestable without DNA. Germline CDR1 SGHDT, CDR2 YYEEEE. This CDR3 has 14 residues. The CDR3 is CASSLLAGEPEAFF.

J is TRBJ2-2 and V is TRBV7-2; the D gene TCRdb calls, TRBD2, cannot be checked with no DNA. Germline loops: CDR1 SGHTA, CDR2 FQGNSA. The CDR3 consists of 15 residues. The CDR3 sequence is CASSLRTSFTGELFF.

The gene calls are TRBV5-1 and TRBJ2-7; there is no DNA to check the TCRdb D call of TRBD2. Germline CDR1 reads SGHRS; CDR2 reads YFSETQ. The CDR3 runs to 14 residues. The CDR3 reads CASQIGAGDYEQYF.

This clonotype is called medium-sized (0.01 to 0.1%) based on its frequency. The chain has TRBV12-3 or TRBV12-4 and TRBJ1-5. The length of the CDR3 is 14 residues. CDR3 residues: CASSTAEVNQPQHF.

The rearrangement links TRBV4-2 to TRBJ2-1; there is no DNA to check the TCRdb D call of TRBD2. Germline V gives CDR1 LGHNA, CDR2 YNFKEQ. The CDR3 is 17 amino acids. The CDR3 is CASSQALGGGALDEQFF.

The CDR3 here is CAWSERNGAPLHF. The chain links TRBV30 to TRBJ1-6. The CDR3 has 13 residues. Germline CDR1 reads GTSNPN; CDR2 reads SVGIG (reference sequence).

The rearrangement joins TRBV4-2 to TRBJ2-2; TCRdb names TRBD1, which stays unverified in the absence of DNA. Germline CDR1 reads LGHNA; CDR2 reads YNFKEQ. CDR3 length: 14 amino acids. The CDR3 here is CASRPLAGDGELFF.

The chain employs TRBV6-5 and TRBJ2-1; with no DNA, the TCRdb D assignment of TRBD1 cannot be verified. The CDR3 consists of 18 residues. In germline, CDR1 is MNHEY, CDR2 SVGAGI. The CDR3 loop is CASSYPPHGEGAHHEQFF.

V and J are TRBV10-1 and TRBJ2-1. CDR3 length equals 13 residues. From germline, CDR1 is WNHNN and CDR2 SYGVQD (reference sequence). CDR3 loop: CASSEVIYNEQFF.

The chain is built from TRBV6-7 and TRBJ2-3; without DNA, the TCRdb call of TRBD2 cannot be checked. TRBV6-7 is an ORF, with its function uncertain. This CDR3 has 17 residues. The CDR3 reads CASSLPRGGSLGDTQYF.

The chain combines TRBV18 with TRBJ2-5; TCRdb gives TRBD1 as the D gene, but with no DNA this cannot be confirmed. There are 17 residues in the CDR3. Germline CDR1 KGHSH, CDR2 LQKENI. The CDR3 reads CASSPFAQRSGGETQYF.

The chain has TRBV4-1 and TRBJ1-2. Per the germline V gene, CDR1 is MGHRA and CDR2 is YSYEKL. There are 19 residues in the CDR3. The CDR3: CASSQDVPLAGTPNYGYTF.

V is TRBV12-3 or TRBV12-4 and J is TRBJ1-1. The CDR3 extends over 13 amino acids. CDR3 sequence: CATLPRVFTEAFF.